The rows below give T cell receptor beta chains drawn from one sample of a study of blood T cell repertoires in COVID-19. Profiling relied on immunoSEQ multiplex PCR, and the TCRdb table lists in-frame clones only, not all of them. The table includes fewer than 300,000 clones, more than 65% detected once. Sequencing used peripheral blood. Every receptor here comes from a young woman with acute or convalescent COVID-19. The CDR3 runs from the conserved cysteine through the conserved F or W. D genes are given only for firm matches. Clone size is given for some rows only: seen once, a few or many times, or a class if the clone is expanded.

j_call: TRBJ2-7
d_call: .
v_call: TRBV24-1
clone_size: .
cdr3_nt: TGTGCCACCATTCGGGAGCCCTCGATCGAGCAGTACTTC
cdr3_aa: CATIREPSIEQYF

j_call: TRBJ1-5
d_call: .
v_call: TRBV6-1
clone_size: .
cdr3_nt: TGTGCCAGCGGACATATAGCAAATCAGCCCCAGCATTTT
cdr3_aa: CASGHIANQPQHF

j_call: TRBJ1-2
d_call: .
v_call: TRBV3-1/TRBV3-2
clone_size: .
cdr3_nt: TGTGCCAGCAGCCAAGAAAACCGGGGAGTGGGCTACACCTTC
cdr3_aa: CASSQENRGVGYTF

j_call: TRBJ1-1
d_call: .
v_call: TRBV2
clone_size: .
cdr3_nt: TGTGCCAGCAGGGGAGTTGGTTCCTTGGGGAACACTGAAGCTTTCTTT
cdr3_aa: CASRGVGSLGNTEAFF

j_call: TRBJ2-7
d_call: TRBD2
v_call: TRBV6-2/TRBV6-3
clone_size: few
cdr3_nt: TGTGCCAGCAGTTACTCCCGGACTAGCGGGAGTCCACTCTACGAGCAGTACTTC
cdr3_aa: CASSYSRTSGSPLYEQYF

j_call: TRBJ2-1
d_call: .
v_call: TRBV10-3
clone_size: .
cdr3_nt: TGTGCCATCAGAAATACAGGGTACGTTCGCGGGAGTTTATACAATGAGCAGTTCTTC
cdr3_aa: CAIRNTGYVRGSLYNEQFF

j_call: TRBJ2-5
d_call: TRBD2
v_call: TRBV7-2
clone_size: .
cdr3_nt: TGTGCCAGCAGCTTAGAGCTAGCGGGGATATTGAAAGAGACCCAGTACTTC
cdr3_aa: CASSLELAGILKETQYF

j_call: TRBJ1-1
d_call: .
v_call: TRBV27
clone_size: few
cdr3_nt: TGTGCCAGCAGCCTCCGGGCCGGGAGGGGGAACACTGAAGCTTTCTTT
cdr3_aa: CASSLRAGRGNTEAFF

j_call: TRBJ1-6
d_call: TRBD1
v_call: TRBV11-2
clone_size: few
cdr3_nt: TGTGCCAGCAGCCCACTTCGGACAGGCATACGGTCACCCCTCCACTTT
cdr3_aa: CASSPLRTGIRSPLHF

j_call: TRBJ2-5
d_call: TRBD2
v_call: TRBV29-1
clone_size: .
cdr3_nt: TGCAGCGTTGAAAGGGCTAGCGGGAGAGGGCCAGAGACCCAGTACTTC
cdr3_aa: CSVERASGRGPETQYF

j_call: TRBJ2-2
d_call: .
v_call: TRBV25-1
clone_size: many
cdr3_nt: TGTGCCAGCAGTACCGAACAACAGCACACCGGGGAGCTGTTTTTT
cdr3_aa: CASSTEQQHTGELFF

j_call: TRBJ1-2
d_call: .
v_call: TRBV14
clone_size: .
cdr3_nt: TGTGCCAGCAGCTTCGGACAGCAATATGGCTACACCTTC
cdr3_aa: CASSFGQQYGYTF

j_call: TRBJ1-6
d_call: .
v_call: TRBV6-5
clone_size: once
cdr3_nt: TGTGCCAGCAGTCGGTCCTCCCCGCCCAATTCACCCCTCCACTTT
cdr3_aa: CASSRSSPPNSPLHF

j_call: TRBJ1-2
d_call: .
v_call: TRBV21-1
clone_size: .
cdr3_nt: TGTGCCAGCAGCAAAGGGGGGGAAACGGTAGCTAACTATGGCTACACCTTC
cdr3_aa: CASSKGGETVANYGYTF

j_call: TRBJ2-2
d_call: TRBD2
v_call: TRBV29-1
clone_size: .
cdr3_nt: TGCAGCGTTGATGGGGCTAGCGGAAACACCGGGGAGCTGTTTTTT
cdr3_aa: CSVDGASGNTGELFF

j_call: TRBJ2-3
d_call: .
v_call: TRBV21-1
clone_size: once
cdr3_nt: TGTGCCAGCAGCCCAGGGGCCCTACGCACAGATACGCAGTATTTT
cdr3_aa: CASSPGALRTDTQYF

j_call: TRBJ2-1
d_call: TRBD2
v_call: TRBV19
clone_size: .
cdr3_nt: TGTGCCAGTAGTACCGGTGTAGCGGGATACTCCTACAATGAGCAGTTCTTC
cdr3_aa: CASSTGVAGYSYNEQFF

j_call: TRBJ2-5
d_call: .
v_call: TRBV2
clone_size: .
cdr3_nt: TGTGCCAGTCAGCCCGGGCAGGGTAACCAAGAGACCCAGTACTTC
cdr3_aa: CASQPGQGNQETQYF

j_call: TRBJ1-2
d_call: .
v_call: TRBV7-2
clone_size: once
cdr3_nt: TGTGCCAGCAGCTCCTCGTTTAACTATGGCTACACCTTC
cdr3_aa: CASSSSFNYGYTF

j_call: TRBJ2-7
d_call: TRBD2
v_call: TRBV6-5
clone_size: .
cdr3_nt: TGTGCCAGCAGTTACTCGCGGACTAGCCTTGGCTACGAGCAGTACTTC
cdr3_aa: CASSYSRTSLGYEQYF

j_call: TRBJ2-1
d_call: .
v_call: TRBV29-1
clone_size: .
cdr3_nt: TGCAGCGTTGGTGCGGCGGCGGGTGACTGGGCTGAGCAGTTCTTC
cdr3_aa: CSVGAAAGDWAEQFF

j_call: TRBJ2-2
d_call: .
v_call: TRBV5-3
clone_size: .
cdr3_nt: TGTGCCAGAAGTTCCCGAGGCGGGGAGCTGTTTTTT
cdr3_aa: CARSSRGGELFF

j_call: TRBJ1-6
d_call: .
v_call: TRBV6-5
clone_size: few
cdr3_nt: TGTGCCAGCAGTTACGGGCAGCATAATTCACCCCTCCACTTT
cdr3_aa: CASSYGQHNSPLHF

j_call: TRBJ2-5
d_call: .
v_call: TRBV21-1
clone_size: .
cdr3_nt: TGTGCCAGCAGCAAACGGGGTCCGACAGGGGGCGTTTTAGAGACCCAGTACTTC
cdr3_aa: CASSKRGPTGGVLETQYF

j_call: TRBJ1-3
d_call: .
v_call: TRBV3-1/TRBV3-2
clone_size: .
cdr3_nt: TGTGCCAGCAGCACGGGACTTACTGGAAACACCATATATTTT
cdr3_aa: CASSTGLTGNTIYF

j_call: TRBJ1-1
d_call: .
v_call: TRBV4-3
clone_size: .
cdr3_nt: TGCGCCAGCAGCCAACCCGGGGCTGAAGCTTTCTTT
cdr3_aa: CASSQPGAEAFF

j_call: TRBJ1-1
d_call: .
v_call: TRBV5-1
clone_size: .
cdr3_nt: TGCGCCAGCAGCTTGGATGCAGGGGAAAACACTGAAGCTTTCTTT
cdr3_aa: CASSLDAGENTEAFF

j_call: TRBJ1-1
d_call: TRBD1
v_call: TRBV15
clone_size: .
cdr3_nt: TGTGCCACCAGCAGAGGGCTACAGGGGGGGAACACTGAAGCTTTCTTT
cdr3_aa: CATSRGLQGGNTEAFF

j_call: TRBJ2-7
d_call: TRBD2
v_call: TRBV5-3
clone_size: .
cdr3_nt: TGTGCCAGAAGCCCGAAGCGGGATGACTCCTACGAGCAGTACTTC
cdr3_aa: CARSPKRDDSYEQYF

j_call: TRBJ2-7
d_call: TRBD1
v_call: TRBV28
clone_size: few
cdr3_nt: TGTGCCAGCAGACGTGACAGGGGGCGTGAGCAGTACTTC
cdr3_aa: CASRRDRGREQYF

j_call: TRBJ2-2
d_call: .
v_call: TRBV5-1
clone_size: .
cdr3_nt: TGCGCCAGCAGCTTTAAAGGGGACACCGGGGAGCTGTTTTTT
cdr3_aa: CASSFKGDTGELFF

j_call: TRBJ1-4
d_call: .
v_call: TRBV18
clone_size: .
cdr3_nt: TGTGCCAGCTCACGAGTGGGGATCGGGGATGAAAAACTGTTTTTT
cdr3_aa: CASSRVGIGDEKLFF

j_call: TRBJ2-3
d_call: .
v_call: TRBV28
clone_size: .
cdr3_nt: TGTGCCAGCAGTTTAGGCGGGACTAGCACAGATACGCAGTATTTT
cdr3_aa: CASSLGGTSTDTQYF

j_call: TRBJ2-7
d_call: .
v_call: TRBV11-3
clone_size: .
cdr3_nt: TGTGCCAGCAGCGGGAGGTCCTACGAGCAGTACTTC
cdr3_aa: CASSGRSYEQYF

j_call: TRBJ2-5
d_call: TRBD1
v_call: TRBV18
clone_size: few
cdr3_nt: TGTGCCAGCTCAACCGGGACAGGGGTTTCGGAGACCCAGTACTTC
cdr3_aa: CASSTGTGVSETQYF

j_call: TRBJ1-1
d_call: .
v_call: TRBV30
clone_size: .
cdr3_nt: TGTGCCTGGAGTGTCGGGGGAGATACTGAAGCTTTCTTT
cdr3_aa: CAWSVGGDTEAFF

j_call: TRBJ1-4
d_call: TRBD1
v_call: TRBV6-5
clone_size: .
cdr3_nt: TGTGCCAGCAGTTATGGGGACAGTCGAGAAAAACTGTTTTTT
cdr3_aa: CASSYGDSREKLFF

j_call: TRBJ1-5
d_call: TRBD1
v_call: TRBV28
clone_size: .
cdr3_nt: TGTGCCAGCAGTTTATTACGACAGGGGATTTATTCCCTTTATAGCAATCAGCCCCAGCATTTT
cdr3_aa: CASSLLRQGIYSLYSNQPQHF

j_call: TRBJ1-2
d_call: .
v_call: TRBV5-1
clone_size: .
cdr3_nt: TGCGCCAGCAGCTTCGCGGAGTTCTATGGCTACACCTTC
cdr3_aa: CASSFAEFYGYTF

j_call: TRBJ2-2
d_call: TRBD2
v_call: TRBV4-3
clone_size: .
cdr3_nt: TGCGCCAGCAGCCAAGACCCTCTTAGCGGGAGGACCGGGGAGCTGTTTTTT
cdr3_aa: CASSQDPLSGRTGELFF

j_call: TRBJ2-1
d_call: TRBD1
v_call: TRBV9
clone_size: .
cdr3_nt: TGTGCCAGCAGCCCCTGGACAGGGTACAATGAGCAGTTCTTC
cdr3_aa: CASSPWTGYNEQFF

j_call: TRBJ2-3
d_call: .
v_call: TRBV11-3
clone_size: .
cdr3_nt: TGTGCCAGCAGCTTTGGGTCGGGAGCCGGATCAGATACGCAGTATTTT
cdr3_aa: CASSFGSGAGSDTQYF

j_call: TRBJ2-3
d_call: .
v_call: TRBV21-1
clone_size: few
cdr3_nt: TGTGCCAGCAGCAAAGCCCACCGGGGGGAGAGGAGCACAGATACGCAGTATTTT
cdr3_aa: CASSKAHRGERSTDTQYF

j_call: TRBJ2-7
d_call: .
v_call: TRBV7-9
clone_size: .
cdr3_nt: TGTGCCAGCAGCCCGTCAGGAGGTATGCCCGAGCAGTACTTC
cdr3_aa: CASSPSGGMPEQYF

j_call: TRBJ2-7
d_call: .
v_call: TRBV6-5
clone_size: few
cdr3_nt: TGTGCCAGCAGTTACTCGAGGGTCACCCCCACCGAGCAGTACTTC
cdr3_aa: CASSYSRVTPTEQYF

j_call: TRBJ1-1
d_call: .
v_call: TRBV3-1/TRBV3-2
clone_size: once
cdr3_nt: TGTGCCAGCAGCCGGCTCCGGGGGGAGGCTTTCTTT
cdr3_aa: CASSRLRGEAFF

j_call: TRBJ1-3
d_call: .
v_call: TRBV9
clone_size: .
cdr3_nt: TGTGCCAGCAGTAAACTCGGAGGGTCGCAGGGACCGTCTGGAAACACCATATATTTT
cdr3_aa: CASSKLGGSQGPSGNTIYF

j_call: TRBJ2-3
d_call: TRBD2
v_call: TRBV18
clone_size: .
cdr3_nt: TGTGTCAGCCGTCTTTCCATTTTAGCGGGGAGCACAGATACGCAGTATTTT
cdr3_aa: CVSRLSILAGSTDTQYF

j_call: TRBJ1-2
d_call: .
v_call: TRBV7-2
clone_size: .
cdr3_nt: TGTGCCAGCAGCGCTGCCCGGGGCACCCCCCGGGGGAACTATGGCTACACCTTC
cdr3_aa: CASSAARGTPRGNYGYTF

j_call: TRBJ1-1
d_call: .
v_call: TRBV28
clone_size: .
cdr3_nt: TGTGCCAGCAGTCAAGACACCGTGAACACTGAAGCTTTCTTT
cdr3_aa: CASSQDTVNTEAFF

j_call: TRBJ1-3
d_call: TRBD1
v_call: TRBV7-9
clone_size: .
cdr3_nt: TGTGCCAGCAGACGACAGGGGAACACCATATATTTT
cdr3_aa: CASRRQGNTIYF

j_call: TRBJ2-7
d_call: TRBD2
v_call: TRBV27
clone_size: .
cdr3_nt: TGTGCCAGCAGCCCTGGGACTAGCCTCTCCTACGAGCAGTACTTC
cdr3_aa: CASSPGTSLSYEQYF

j_call: TRBJ1-2
d_call: .
v_call: TRBV6-5
clone_size: few
cdr3_nt: TGTGCCAGCAGAATAGATCAGGGATATGGCTACACCTTC
cdr3_aa: CASRIDQGYGYTF

j_call: TRBJ1-1
d_call: .
v_call: TRBV7-6
clone_size: few
cdr3_nt: TGTGCCAGCAGCTCCCCTCGGGGGGAGAACACTGAAGCTTTCTTT
cdr3_aa: CASSSPRGENTEAFF